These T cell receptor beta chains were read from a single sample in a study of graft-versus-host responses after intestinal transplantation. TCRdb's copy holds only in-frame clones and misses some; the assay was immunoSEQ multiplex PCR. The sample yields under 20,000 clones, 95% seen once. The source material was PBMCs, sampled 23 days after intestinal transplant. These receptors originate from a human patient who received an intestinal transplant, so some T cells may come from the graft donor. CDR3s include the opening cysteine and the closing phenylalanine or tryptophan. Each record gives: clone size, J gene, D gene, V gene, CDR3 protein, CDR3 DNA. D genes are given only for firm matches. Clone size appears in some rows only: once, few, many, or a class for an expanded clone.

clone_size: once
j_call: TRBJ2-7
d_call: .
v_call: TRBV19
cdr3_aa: CASSLNRDSHEQYF
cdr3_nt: TGTGCCAGTAGTTTGAACAGGGATTCCCACGAGCAGTACTTC

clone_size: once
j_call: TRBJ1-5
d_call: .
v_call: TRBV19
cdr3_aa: CASSIEGYSNQPQHF
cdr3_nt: TGTGCCAGTAGTATAGAGGGATATAGCAATCAGCCCCAGCATTTT

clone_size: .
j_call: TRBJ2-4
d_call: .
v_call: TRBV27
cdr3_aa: CASSLSGVDIQYF
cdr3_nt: TGTGCCAGCAGTTTATCGGGGGTGGACATTCAGTACTTC

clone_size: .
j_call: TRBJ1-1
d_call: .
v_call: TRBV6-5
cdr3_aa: CASLPQGGGTEAFF
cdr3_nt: TGTGCCAGCTTGCCACAGGGAGGAGGCACTGAAGCTTTCTTT

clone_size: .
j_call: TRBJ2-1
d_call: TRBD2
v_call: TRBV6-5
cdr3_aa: CASSWTSDGSYNEQFF
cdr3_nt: TGTGCCAGCAGTTGGACTAGCGATGGGTCCTACAATGAGCAGTTCTTC

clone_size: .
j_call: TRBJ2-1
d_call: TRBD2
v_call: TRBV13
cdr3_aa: CASSLLAGGSYNEQFF
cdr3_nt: TGTGCCAGCAGCTTATTAGCGGGAGGCTCCTACAATGAGCAGTTCTTC

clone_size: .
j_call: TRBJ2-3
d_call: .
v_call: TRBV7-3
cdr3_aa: CASSFLGSDTQYF
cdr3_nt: TGTGCCAGCAGCTTCCTAGGGTCCGATACGCAGTATTTT

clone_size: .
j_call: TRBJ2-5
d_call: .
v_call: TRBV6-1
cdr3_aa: CASIKGRGGETQYF
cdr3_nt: TGTGCCAGCATTAAAGGCAGGGGAGGAGAGACCCAGTACTTC

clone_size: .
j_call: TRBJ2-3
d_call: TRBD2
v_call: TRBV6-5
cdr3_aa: CASAGGATDTQYF
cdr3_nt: TGTGCCAGCGCGGGGGGCGCGACAGATACGCAGTATTTT

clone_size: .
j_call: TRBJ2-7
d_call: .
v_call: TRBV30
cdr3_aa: CAWSPHVGDEQYF
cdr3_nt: TGTGCCTGGAGCCCACACGTCGGGGACGAGCAGTACTTC

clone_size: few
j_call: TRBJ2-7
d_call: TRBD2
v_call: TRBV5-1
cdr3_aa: CASRGTSDYEQYF
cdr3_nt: TGCGCCAGCAGGGGGACTAGCGACTACGAGCAGTACTTC

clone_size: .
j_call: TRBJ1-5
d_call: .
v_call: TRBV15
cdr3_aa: CATSREGGIPLSQPQHF
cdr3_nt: TGTGCCACCAGCAGAGAGGGAGGGATCCCCCTTAGTCAGCCCCAGCATTTT

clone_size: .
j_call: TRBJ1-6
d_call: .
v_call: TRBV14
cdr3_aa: CASSPQYNSPLHF
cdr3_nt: TGTGCCAGCAGCCCGCAATACAATTCACCCCTCCACTTT

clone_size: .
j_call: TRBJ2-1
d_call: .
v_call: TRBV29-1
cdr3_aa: CSVELSARSSYNEQFF
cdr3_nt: TGCAGCGTTGAACTTAGCGCCCGAAGCTCCTACAATGAGCAGTTCTTC

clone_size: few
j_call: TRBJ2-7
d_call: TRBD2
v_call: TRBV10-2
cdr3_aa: CASSEGLAGGTYEQYF
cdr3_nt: TGCGCCAGCAGTGAGGGACTAGCGGGAGGGACCTACGAGCAGTACTTC

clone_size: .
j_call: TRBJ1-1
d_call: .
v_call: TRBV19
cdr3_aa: CASSMSRGTPGRLNTEAFF
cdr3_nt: TGTGCCAGTAGTATGTCGCGGGGGACCCCGGGACGGCTGAACACTGAAGCTTTCTTT

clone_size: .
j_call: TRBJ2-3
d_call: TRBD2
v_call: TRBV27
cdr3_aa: CASSSGLALSTDTQYF
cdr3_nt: TGTGCCAGCAGTTCGGGACTAGCGTTGAGCACAGATACGCAGTATTTT

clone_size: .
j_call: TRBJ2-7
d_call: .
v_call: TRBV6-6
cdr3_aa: CASSSGGSYEQYF
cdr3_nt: TGTGCCAGCAGTTCTGGGGGTAGCTACGAGCAGTACTTC

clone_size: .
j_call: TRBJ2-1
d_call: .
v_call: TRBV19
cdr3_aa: CASSKRGEIKQFF
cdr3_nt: TGTGCCAGTAGTAAGAGAGGGGAGATCAAGCAGTTCTTC

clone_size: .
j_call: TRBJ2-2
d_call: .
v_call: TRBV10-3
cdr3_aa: CAISGGQDADTGELFF
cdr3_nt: TGTGCCATCAGTGGAGGCCAGGACGCGGACACCGGGGAGCTGTTTTTT

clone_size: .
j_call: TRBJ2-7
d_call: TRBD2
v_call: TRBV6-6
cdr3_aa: CASSYETSVGEQYF
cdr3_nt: TGTGCCAGCAGTTACGAGACTAGCGTCGGCGAGCAGTACTTC

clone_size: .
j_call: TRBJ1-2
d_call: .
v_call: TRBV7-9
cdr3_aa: CASSPQMVDYGYTF
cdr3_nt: TGTGCCAGCAGCCCCCAGATGGTTGACTATGGCTACACCTTC

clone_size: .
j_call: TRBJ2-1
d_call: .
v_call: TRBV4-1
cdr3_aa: CASSPGSSYNEQFF
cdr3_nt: TGCGCCAGTTCCCCAGGTAGCTCCTACAATGAGCAGTTCTTC

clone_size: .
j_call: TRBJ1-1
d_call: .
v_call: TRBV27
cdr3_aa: CASVGLRGTEAFF
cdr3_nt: TGTGCCAGCGTCGGTCTACGGGGCACTGAAGCTTTCTTT

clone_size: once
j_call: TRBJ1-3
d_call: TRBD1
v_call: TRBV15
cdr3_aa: CATSPDRGPGNTIYF
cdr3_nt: TGTGCCACCAGTCCGGACAGGGGGCCTGGAAACACCATATATTTT

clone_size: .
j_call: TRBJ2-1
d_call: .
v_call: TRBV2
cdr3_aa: CASTFGWGTEQFF
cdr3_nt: TGTGCTAGTACTTTTGGTTGGGGCACTGAGCAGTTCTTC

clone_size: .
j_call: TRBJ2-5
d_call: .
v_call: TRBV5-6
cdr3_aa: CASSLRGTGETQYF
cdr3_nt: TGTGCCAGCAGCTTGAGGGGTACTGGAGAGACCCAGTACTTC

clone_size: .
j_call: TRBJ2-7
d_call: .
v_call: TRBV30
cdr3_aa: CAWSVGPRTYEQYF
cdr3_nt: TGTGCCTGGAGTGTAGGCCCGAGGACCTACGAGCAGTACTTC

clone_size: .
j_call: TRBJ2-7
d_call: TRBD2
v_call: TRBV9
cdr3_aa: CASSGGTSGDEQYF
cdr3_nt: TGCGCCAGCAGCGGGGGGACTAGCGGGGACGAGCAGTACTTC

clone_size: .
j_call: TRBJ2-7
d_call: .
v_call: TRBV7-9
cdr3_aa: CASSLWLENEQYF
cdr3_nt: TGTGCCAGCAGCTTGTGGCTTGAGAACGAGCAGTACTTC

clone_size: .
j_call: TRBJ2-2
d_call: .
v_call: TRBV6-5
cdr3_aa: CASSYPTEHRGAVF
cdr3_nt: TGTGCCAGCAGTTACCCAACAGAACACCGGGGAGCTGTTTTT

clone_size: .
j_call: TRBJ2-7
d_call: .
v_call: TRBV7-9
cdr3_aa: CASSSPPGPAYEQYF
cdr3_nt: TGTGCCAGCAGCTCCCCACCGGGACCTGCCTACGAGCAGTACTTC

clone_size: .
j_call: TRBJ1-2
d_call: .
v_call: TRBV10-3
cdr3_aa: CAISEVTALNYGYTF
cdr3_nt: TGTGCCATCAGTGAAGTGACAGCCCTAAACTATGGCTACACCTTC

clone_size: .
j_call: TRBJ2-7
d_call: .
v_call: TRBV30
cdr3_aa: CAWTVGYEQYF
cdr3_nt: TGTGCCTGGACCGTCGGGTACGAGCAGTACTTC

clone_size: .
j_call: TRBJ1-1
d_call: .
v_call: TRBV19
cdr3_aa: CATGSSPTEAFF
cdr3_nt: TGTGCTACGGGCTCTTCCCCCACTGAAGCTTTCTTT

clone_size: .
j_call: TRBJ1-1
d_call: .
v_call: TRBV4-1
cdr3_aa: CASSQTGWTEAFF
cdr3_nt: TGCGCCAGCAGCCAAACAGGGTGGACTGAAGCTTTCTTT

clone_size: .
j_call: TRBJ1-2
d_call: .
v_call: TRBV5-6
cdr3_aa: CASSLIKGRSYGYTF
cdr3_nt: TGTGCCAGCAGCTTGATTAAAGGCAGATCGTATGGCTACACCTTC

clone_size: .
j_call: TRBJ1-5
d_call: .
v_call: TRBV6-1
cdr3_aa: CASSERSGKEPQHF
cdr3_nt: TGTGCCAGCAGTGAAAGGTCAGGTAAAGAGCCCCAGCATTTT

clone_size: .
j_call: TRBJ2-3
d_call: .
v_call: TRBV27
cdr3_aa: CASRQGGATQYF
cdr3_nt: TGTGCCAGCAGACAAGGAGGGGCTACGCAGTATTTT